The 25 T cell receptor beta chains presented below share a single source sample, sequenced in a study of response to subunit inactivated influenza vaccine. MiXCR, applied by TCRdb to the RT-PCR reads, yields one record per CDR3 protein. The data show 650,000 or so distinct CDR3 sequences, 14% seen once. The sample consisted of PBMCs from blood, taken 14 to 15 days before vaccination. The receptor source for this set is a man aged 45 to 65 who received an inactivated influenza vaccine.

This clonotype was seen only a few times. The chain has TRBV19 and TRBJ2-4, with TRBD2 identical over 11 bases. Germline CDR1 is LNHDA and CDR2 is SQIVND (reference sequence). V lost 3 bases and J lost 4; bases outside the gene matches: 14. The CDR3 is 19 amino acids. The CDR3 coding sequence is TGTGCCAGTAGTATGGAGGCTGTGCCTAGCGGGGGGCGGAAAAACATTCAGTACTTC. The encoded protein is CASSMEAVPSGGRKNIQYF.

The V and J genes are TRBV9 and TRBJ2-2; 8 bases are shared with TRBD2. CDR1 is SGDLS and CDR2 is YYNGEE in the germline V gene. This CDR3 contains 15 residues. Losses at the gene ends were 2 bases for V and 1 base for J; bases not matched to a gene: 1. The DNA for the CDR3 is TGTGCCAGCAGCGTCGGGGGGGAGAACACCGGGGAGCTGTTTTTT. Its protein product is CASSVGGENTGELFF.

About this clonotype: The junction differs from germline at one of its ends, possibly a read error. This rearrangement joins TRBV19 to TRBJ2-3, with 10 bases aligning to TRBD2. Germline CDR1 and CDR2: LNHDA and SQIVND (reference sequence). The CDR3 is 14 residues long. The chain's CDR3 is CASSSAGGPNTKYF. The CDR3 coding sequence is TGTGCCAGTAGTTCAGCGGGAGGGCCGAATACGAAGTATTTT. The whole variable domain, remainder taken from reference TRBV19 and TRBJ2-3, is DGGITQSPKYLFRKEGQNVTLSCEQNLNHDAMYWYRQDPGQGLRLIYYSQIVNDFQKGDIAEGYSVSREKKESFPLTVTSAQKNPTAFYLCASSSAGGPNTKYFGPGTRLTVL.

V is TRBV7-8 and J is TRBJ2-1; 9 bases are a match to TRBD1. J gave up 5 bases and V 4 bases, and 12 bases lay outside the gene matches. The CDR3 spans 17 residues. The germline gives CDR1 SGHVS, CDR2 FQNEAQ. In DNA form, the CDR3 reads TGTGCCAGCAGCTCCCGCTACTGGACAGGGGCCGACAATGAGCAGTTCTTC. It specifies CASSSRYWTGADNEQFF.

The chain recombines TRBV5-1 with TRBJ2-3; TRBD2 agrees at 14 bases. The CDR3 is made up of 15 amino acids. Per germline, CDR1 SGHRS and CDR2 YFSETQ. The trim removed 4 bases at V and 8 bases at J, leaving 6 bases unmatched. CDR3 sequence: CASSPGLAGEGTQYF. In DNA form, the CDR3 reads TGCGCCAGCAGCCCGGGACTAGCGGGAGAAGGTACGCAGTATTTT.

This clonotype was observed once. The chain couples TRBV10-3 to TRBJ2-7, with D possibly matching TRBD2 (5 bases). The germline CDR1 and CDR2 sequences are ENHRY and SYGVKD. The CDR3 consists of 16 residues. V was trimmed by 0 bases and J by 3 bases, leaving 15 bases between them. The CDR3 DNA sequence: TGTGCCATCAGTGAGTCGGAGCGGCGGGTTGGCTACGAGCAGTACTTC. Residues: CAISESERRVGYEQYF.

The table lists this clonotype with a few counts. This chain connects TRBV12-3 or TRBV12-4 to TRBJ1-1; the D is unclear. The CDR3 contains 14 residues. Trimming left V 1 base short and J 4 bases short, with 10 bases between. CDR3 in amino acids: CASSLGGFSTEAFF. The CDR3 DNA is TGTGCCAGCAGTTTAGGGGGTTTCAGCACTGAAGCTTTCTTT.

The genes are TRBV6-5 and TRBJ2-3; 9 bases fit TRBD2. Trimming removed 4 bases from V and 5 bases from J; junction bases left unmatched: 13. Germline assignment: CDR1 MNHEY and CDR2 SVGAGI. This CDR3 has 17 residues. CDR3 residues: CASSLNSGGGAIDTQYF. The CDR3 region has the DNA TGTGCCAGCAGTTTGAATTCGGGCGGGGGGGCCATAGATACGCAGTATTTT.

This clonotype was seen more than once but under ten times. The J gene is TRBJ2-7, the V gene TRBV5-1; TRBD2 aligns across 11 bases. This CDR3 is 15 amino acids long. V shed 1 base, J shed 4 bases, and the junction held 4 bases outside the gene matches. Germline V CDR1 and CDR2: SGHRS, YFSETQ. CDR3 protein: CASSLRLAGMYEQYF. The DNA of the CDR3 is TGCGCCAGCAGCTTGAGACTAGCGGGGATGTACGAGCAGTACTTC.

This clonotype was observed a few times. This chain links TRBV20-1 with TRBJ2-7; TRBD2 is a possible D gene (6 bases). The CDR3 is 14 amino acids. The V and J ends lost 0 bases and 2 bases respectively, with 11 bases between them. Germline V gene sequence: CDR1 DFQATT, CDR2 SNEGSKA (reference sequence). CDR3 DNA: TGCAGTGCTAGAGATCCGGGACTTACCTACGAGCAGTACTTC. Residues: CSARDPGLTYEQYF.

With regard to this clonotype: At one end the junction does not follow the germline gene, possibly because of a read error. The chain combines TRBV14 with TRBJ2-7; 7 bases fit TRBD1. The germline gives CDR1 SGHDN, CDR2 FVKESK. The CDR3 is made up of 14 amino acids. The CDR3 DNA follows: TGTGCCACCAGCCCTCGACAGGGCCCCTACGAGCAGTACTTC. It specifies CATSPRQGPYEQYF.

This clonotype was seen at least ten times. V gene TRBV2 combines with J gene TRBJ1-2; weak D call: TRBD1 (6 bases). The V end lost 6 bases, the J end lost 4 bases, and 12 bases lay between the germline ends. Germline-derived CDR1 and CDR2 are SNHLY and FYNNEI. This CDR3 comprises 13 residues. As DNA, the CDR3 is TGTGCCAGCAGCGCCAGGGGAGTCTATGGCTACACCTTC. Amino acids: CASSARGVYGYTF.

V and J are TRBV29-1 and TRBJ2-2, with D tentatively TRBD2 (6 bases). The ends were cut back, 6 bases at V and 7 bases at J, with 9 bases in the middle. This CDR3 has 11 amino acids. Germline CDR1 reads SQVTM; CDR2 reads ANQGSEA. CDR3 coding DNA: TGCAGCGTGAGCGGGCTCGGGGAGCTGTTTTTT. It codes for CSVSGLGELFF.

CDR3 protein: CASSTGTSIYEQYF. As DNA, the CDR3 is TGTGCCAGCTCAACCGGGACGTCCATCTACGAGCAGTACTTC. The rearrangement links TRBV28 to TRBJ2-7; D is perhaps TRBD1 or TRBD2 (5 bases each). This CDR3 is built from 14 residues. Germline V gives CDR1 MDHEN, CDR2 SYDVKM. V lost 8 bases to trimming and J lost 3 bases, with 17 bases between them. Complete variable domain (other parts from reference TRBV28 and TRBJ2-7): DVKVTQSSRYLVKRTGEKVFLECVQDMDHENMFWYRQDPGLGLRLIYFSYDVKMKEKGDIPEGYSVSREKKERFSLILESASTNQTSMYLCASSTGTSIYEQYFGPGTRLTVT.

This chain joins TRBV7-2 and TRBJ2-3; D call uncertain. Germline CDR1 is SGHTA and CDR2 is FQGNSA. CDR3 length: 13 residues. The ends were cut back, 4 bases at V and 4 bases at J, with 9 bases in the middle. CDR3 amino acids: CASSSQAADTQYF. CDR3 sequence (DNA): TGTGCCAGCAGCTCGCAGGCCGCAGATACGCAGTATTTT.

With respect to this clonotype: One end of the junction fails to match germline, which may point to a read error. The V and J genes are TRBV12-3 or TRBV12-4 and TRBJ2-5; D is undetermined. CDR3 length: 13 residues. The CDR3: CASSLGIQKTQYF. DNA for the CDR3: TGTGCCAGCAGTTTGGGTATCCAAAAGACCCAGTACTTC.

This clonotype was detected only a few times. The rearrangement uses TRBV27 and TRBJ1-6; D may be TRBD1 (5 bases). V was pared by 2 bases and J by 7 bases, with 12 bases between. The CDR3 is 15 amino acids. Germline assignment: CDR1 MNHEY and CDR2 SMNVEV (reference sequence). CDR3 DNA: TGTGCCAGCAGTTTAGTAGGGACCTTCAATTCACCCCTCCACTTT. Amino acids: CASSLVGTFNSPLHF.

The chain has TRBV11-2 and TRBJ2-1; 8 bases line up with TRBD1. Germline-derived CDR1 and CDR2 are SGHAT and FQNNGV. V lost 5 bases to trimming and J lost 4 bases; unmatched junction nucleotides: 13. This CDR3 contains 17 residues. CDR3 DNA: TGTGCCAGCAGCCCCCGACAGGGGTCTGGATCTTACAATGAGCAGTTCTTC. Residues: CASSPRQGSGSYNEQFF.

This chain links TRBV4-1 with TRBJ2-7; the match to TRBD2 covers 8 bases. V shed 0 bases and J 2 bases; nucleotides not matched to a gene: 9. This CDR3 spans 17 amino acids. Germline CDR1 is MGHRA and CDR2 is YSYEKL. CDR3 amino acids: CASSQDNSGLAPYEQYF. Here the CDR3 DNA reads TGCGCCAGCAGCCAAGATAACTCAGGACTAGCTCCCTACGAGCAGTACTTC.

The V call is TRBV7-2, the J call TRBJ1-1; D is perhaps TRBD1 (5 bases). The length of the CDR3 is 15 residues. The ends were cut back, 5 bases at V and 3 bases at J, with 16 bases in the middle. Germline V CDR1 and CDR2: SGHTA, FQGNSA. CDR3 sequence: CASSPWGRWDTEAFF. In DNA, the CDR3 is TGTGCCAGCAGCCCGTGGGGACGGTGGGACACTGAAGCTTTCTTT.

In this sample, this clonotype turned up a few times. CDR3 residues: CATSREPGNIQYF. In DNA, the CDR3 is TGTGCCACCAGCAGAGAACCGGGTAACATTCAGTACTTC. V and J are TRBV15 and TRBJ2-4; D not certain. CDR1 is LNHNV, CDR2 YYDKDF, per germline (reference sequence). The CDR3 extends over 13 amino acids. V lost 0 bases, J lost 7 bases, and 7 bases lay in between.

This clonotype showed up many times. The chain employs TRBV12-3 or TRBV12-4 and TRBJ2-5; 7 bases match TRBD1. The CDR3 consists of 16 residues. V dropped 2 bases and J dropped 3; count of bases not matched to a gene: 9. The CDR3 loop reads CASSLQPTGFKETQYF. DNA of the CDR3: TGTGCCAGCAGTTTACAGCCGACAGGGTTCAAAGAGACCCAGTACTTC.

The chain joins TRBV27 to TRBJ2-3; 8 bases match TRBD2. CDR3 length equals 17 residues. Germline loops: CDR1 MNHEY, CDR2 SMNVEV (reference sequence). Trimming removed 5 bases from V and 0 bases from J; junction bases left unmatched: 10. In DNA, the CDR3 is TGTGCCAGCAGTCTAACCGGGACTAGGGGGAGCACAGATACGCAGTATTTT. It specifies CASSLTGTRGSTDTQYF.

The chain carries TRBV4-3 and TRBJ2-7; TRBD2 matches 9 bases. Trimming took 1 base from V and 2 from J; bases not matched to a gene: 9. Germline values: CDR1 LGHNA, CDR2 YSLEER. This CDR3 region has 17 residues. CDR3 region: CASSQVLELAGPYEQYF. CDR3 nucleotides: TGCGCCAGCAGCCAAGTTTTAGAACTAGCGGGCCCCTACGAGCAGTACTTC.

This clonotype was seen only a few times. The rearrangement links TRBV9 to TRBJ2-5; D unclear. This CDR3 has 15 residues. CDR1 and CDR2 from the germline V gene are SGDLS and YYNGEE. Trimming removed 2 bases from V and 5 bases from J, with 16 bases in between. CDR3 sequence reads: CASSVAGSIWETQYF. The CDR3 DNA reads as TGTGCCAGCAGCGTGGCTGGTTCTATTTGGGAGACCCAGTACTTC.